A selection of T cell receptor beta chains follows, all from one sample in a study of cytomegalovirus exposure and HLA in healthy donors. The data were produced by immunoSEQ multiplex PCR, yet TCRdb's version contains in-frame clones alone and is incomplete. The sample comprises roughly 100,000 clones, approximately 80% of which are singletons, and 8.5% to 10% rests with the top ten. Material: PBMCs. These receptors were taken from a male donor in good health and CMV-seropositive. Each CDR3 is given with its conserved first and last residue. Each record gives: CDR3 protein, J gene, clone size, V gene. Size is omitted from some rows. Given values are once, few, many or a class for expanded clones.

CDR3: CASSFGSSGRRTQYF; J: TRBJ2-5; size: few; V: TRBV7-9
CDR3: CASSVGQQETQYF; J: TRBJ2-5; size: once; V: TRBV9
CDR3: CASMGGLAGQETQYF; J: TRBJ2-5; size: NA; V: TRBV19
CDR3: CASSLRQGGGTEAFF; J: TRBJ1-1; size: NA; V: TRBV7-2
CDR3: CASSDGEGDYEQFF; J: TRBJ2-1; size: NA; V: TRBV6-1
CDR3: CASRLGGGPRTDEQFF; J: TRBJ2-1; size: NA; V: TRBV7-2
CDR3: CASSRPGGPYEQYF; J: TRBJ2-7; size: once; V: TRBV5-1
CDR3: CASSLQGTGAFF; J: TRBJ1-1; size: NA; V: TRBV5-1
CDR3: CASSGGAGQETQYF; J: TRBJ2-5; size: NA; V: TRBV6-1
CDR3: CASSLRGASGRAREQYF; J: NA; size: NA; V: TRBV7-2
CDR3: CASSPPGQGNYGYTF; J: TRBJ1-2; size: NA; V: TRBV19
CDR3: CASNPGGPGTDTQYF; J: TRBJ2-3; size: NA; V: TRBV28
CDR3: CAWGSSGNTIYF; J: TRBJ1-3; size: NA; V: TRBV30
CDR3: CASSEGLAGGPFNEQFF; J: TRBJ2-1; size: NA; V: TRBV6-1
CDR3: CASSATGNQETQYF; J: TRBJ2-5; size: NA; V: TRBV9
CDR3: CASSTGQHELYYEQYF; J: TRBJ2-7; size: once; V: TRBV21-1
CDR3: CSVLRWGGTEAFF; J: TRBJ1-1; size: NA; V: TRBV29-1
CDR3: CASSISEVSGRYEQYF; J: TRBJ2-7; size: NA; V: TRBV19
CDR3: CAWSGPLNTEAFF; J: TRBJ1-1; size: NA; V: TRBV30
CDR3: CASSEARARGYTF; J: TRBJ1-2; size: NA; V: TRBV2
CDR3: CASSIASANEQFF; J: TRBJ2-1; size: NA; V: TRBV7-9
CDR3: CASSLRGHDGYTF; J: TRBJ1-2; size: NA; V: TRBV11-3
CDR3: CASSLEQAWETQYF; J: TRBJ2-5; size: NA; V: TRBV5-1
CDR3: CASSLAAETDTQYF; J: TRBJ2-3; size: NA; V: TRBV7-9
CDR3: CAISRTGANTEAFF; J: TRBJ1-1; size: NA; V: TRBV10-3
CDR3: CASIQDSYNEQFF; J: TRBJ2-1; size: NA; V: TRBV2
CDR3: CASSLTYSYEQYF; J: TRBJ2-7; size: few; V: TRBV28
CDR3: CSVRGLADSYEQYF; J: TRBJ2-7; size: NA; V: TRBV29-1
CDR3: CASSPRTGANSPLHF; J: TRBJ1-6; size: few; V: TRBV5-1
CDR3: CASSAGSTDTQYF; J: TRBJ2-3; size: NA; V: TRBV6-1
CDR3: CASSYQNYGANTGELFF; J: TRBJ2-2; size: NA; V: TRBV11-3
CDR3: CASSGTGLGPNSYEQYF; J: TRBJ2-7; size: NA; V: TRBV5-6
CDR3: CASSLRQGEFTDTQYF; J: TRBJ2-3; size: NA; V: TRBV11-2